This T cell receptor (beta chain) is from a study of blood T cell repertoires in COVID-19. Study at large: Material from acute and convalescent COVID-19 was sourced from the United States, Italy and Spain. Sample material is recorded as cDNA or gDNA derived from T cells, B-cell-depleted T cells, or PBMCs.

The J segment lost 6 bases and the V segment lost 3 bases, leaving 3 bases of the junction unmatched. Germline V gene lookup returns CDR1 SGDLS and CDR2 YYNGEE. The CDR3 runs 14 residues. Per the original data handling: It was from reference gene primer amplification that nucleated cell counts were estimated. Sequencing used immunoSEQ multiplex PCR; TCRdb keeps in-frame clones, though not all of them. That table is the source of V, J and clone size, and D and trimming were worked out from the DNA. Of some 200,000 clones in the sample, about nine tenths were seen once. This TCR was recovered from a woman aged 45 to 65 with acute or convalescent COVID-19. The chain carries TRBV9 and TRBJ1-6; TRBD1 agrees at 7 bases. The sequencing sample was made of peripheral blood. The DNA for the CDR3 is TGTGCCAGCAGCGCCAGGGGGTTTAATTCACCCCTCCACTTT. Its protein is CASSARGFNSPLHF. Complete variable domain (other parts from reference TRBV9 and TRBJ1-6): DSGVTQTPKHLITATGQRVTLRCSPRSGDLSVYWYQQSLDQGLQFLIQYYNGEERAKGNILERFSAQQFPDLHSELNLSSLELGDSALYFCASSARGFNSPLHFGNGTRLTVT.